This TCR beta chain emerged from a study of CD8 T cell repertoires and HIV-1 epitope variants. Overall study context: Each of Twenty-five Gag and Nef epitope peptides stimulated a separate culture. Control wells had CMV/EBV/flu peptides, negative Ebola AY9, or no peptide. The baseline condition was 1M T cells left uncultured.

Profiled with immunoSEQ multiplex PCR; TCRdb holds only in-frame clones, not every one. The profile shows roughly 4,900 clones, approximately 66% of them singletons. Of note for this clone: Its antigen is unidentified.

Study results and limitations: The assay identified only TCR beta chains of antigen-proliferating T cells.

The CDR3 runs to 13 residues. The V end lost 5 bases, the J end lost 6 bases, and 11 bases lay between the germline ends. Looked up from germline, CDR1 is SGHTA and CDR2 is FQGNSA. V and J are TRBV7-2 and TRBJ2-1; D is possibly TRBD2 (5 bases). Sequencing used cultured CD8+ T cells derived from PBMCs. The TCR sequence derives from a male donor with HIV. The CDR3 spells CASSATSFNEQFF. CDR3 DNA: TGTGCCAGCAGCGCAACTAGTTTCAATGAGCAGTTCTTC.